The T cell receptor (beta chain) under discussion was sequenced for a study of blood T cell repertoires in COVID-19. Study-level information: Nucleic acid was either cDNA or gDNA, and it came from T cells, B-cell-depleted T cells, or PBMCs.

Original handling: The authors estimated nucleated cell counts from reference gene primer amplification. Only in-frame clones appear in the TCRdb table, and some are missing; sequencing was by immunoSEQ multiplex PCR. V, J and clone size were drawn from that table, and D and trimming were deduced from the DNA. Among 62,000 or so clones, about 86% were seen once, and the ten largest hold over 1.1%. The sample comprised peripheral blood. The TCR sequence derives from a woman in her sixties or seventies with acute or convalescent COVID-19.

CDR3: CASNLDSYQPQHF. The CDR3 bases are TGTGCCAGCAACCTCGACTCCTATCAGCCCCAGCATTTT. The chain is built from TRBV6-5 and TRBJ1-5; no clear D. With 7 bases removed from V and 5 bases from J, the gap between germline ends came to 12 bases. Germline V gene lookup returns CDR1 MNHEY and CDR2 SVGAGI. The CDR3 totals 13 residues.